These 17 T cell receptor beta chains were sequenced from one sample in a study of T cells after yellow fever vaccination. TCRdb re-called the 5' RACE reads through MiXCR, storing one row per CDR3 protein. The table lists roughly 520,000 distinct CDR3 sequences, 21% of them singletons. The sequencing here drew on PBMCs, taken about 20 days after the first yellow fever vaccination. All receptors come from a man aged 18 to 35 who received the YFV17D yellow fever vaccine.

The rearrangement joins TRBV20-1 to TRBJ2-5; perhaps TRBD2 as D (5 bases). Trimming stripped 2 bases from V and 1 base from J, with 11 bases between. This CDR3 has 14 residues. Germline V gene lookup returns CDR1 DFQATT and CDR2 SNEGSKA (reference sequence). For the CDR3, the DNA is TGCAGTGCTAGATGGCCCAGCGGCCAAGAGACCCAGTACTTC. This gives the protein CSARWPSGQETQYF.

The chain has TRBV4-2 and TRBJ2-7; TRBD1 aligns across 7 bases. The CDR3 runs 15 residues. CDR1 and CDR2 (germline): LGHNA, YNFKEQ. Trimming removed 0 bases from V and 3 bases from J; junction bases left unmatched: 5. Here the CDR3 reads CASSQESYRGYEQYF. CDR3 in DNA: TGTGCCAGCAGCCAAGAGTCGTACAGGGGCTACGAGCAGTACTTC.

J is TRBJ1-2 and V is TRBV9; D ambiguous. CDR3 length equals 14 residues. The germline gives CDR1 SGDLS, CDR2 YYNGEE. The ends were cut back, 0 bases at V and 8 bases at J, with 14 bases in the middle. This chain's CDR3 is CASSVDGSAPGYTF. DNA of the CDR3: TGTGCCAGCAGCGTAGATGGGTCAGCGCCCGGCTACACCTTC. Full variable domain (outside the CDR3, taken from reference TRBV9 and TRBJ1-2): DSGVTQTPKHLITATGQRVTLRCSPRSGDLSVYWYQQSLDQGLQFLIQYYNGEERAKGNILERFSAQQFPDLHSELNLSSLELGDSALYFCASSVDGSAPGYTFGSGTRLTVV.

Notes on this clonotype: A much larger clone differs by one base, so this may be a read error. The chain couples TRBV20-1 to TRBJ2-3, with 10 bases fitting TRBD1. From germline, CDR1 is DFQATT and CDR2 SNEGSKA (reference sequence). The CDR3 loop spans 13 amino acids. The CDR3 sequence is CSARTGGTDTRYF. Here the CDR3 DNA reads TGCAGTGCTAGGACAGGGGGCACAGATACGCGGTATTTT.

J is TRBJ2-7 and V is TRBV20-1, with a possible D match to TRBD1 (6 bases). This CDR3 has 14 residues. The ends were cut back, 4 bases at V and 6 bases at J, with 19 bases in the middle. Germline V lookup: CDR1 DFQATT, CDR2 SNEGSKA (reference sequence). CDR3 sequence (DNA): TGCAGTGCTATGCTGGGACATTCCCAAACCGAGCAGTACTTC. Its protein is CSAMLGHSQTEQYF.

The chain links TRBV7-6 to TRBJ2-7, with 7 bases aligning to TRBD1. After removal of 4 bases from V and 5 bases from J, the junction contained 5 bases not matched to a gene. The CDR3 has 13 residues. Germline lookup yields CDR1 SGHVS and CDR2 FNYEAQ. Here the CDR3 DNA reads TGTGCCAGCAGCTGGGGACAGCAGGACGAGCAGTACGTC. Protein: CASSWGQQDEQYV.

This clonotype was picked up a small number of times. The rearrangement uses TRBV5-1 and TRBJ2-1; 8 nucleotides align to TRBD1. Looked up from germline, CDR1 is SGHRS and CDR2 is YFSETQ. This CDR3 contains 18 residues. The V segment lost 4 bases and the J segment 0 bases; nucleotides outside the gene matches: 12. The DNA for the CDR3 is TGCGCCAGCAGCACAGGACAGGGCCCCATAGGCTCCTACAATGAGCAGTTCTTC. Its translation is CASSTGQGPIGSYNEQFF.

The gene calls are TRBV7-9 and TRBJ1-5; maybe TRBD1 (6 bases). V was clipped by 5 bases and J by 4 bases, with 12 bases between them. This CDR3 has 14 amino acids. The germline V gene encodes CDR1 SEHNR and CDR2 FQNEAQ (reference sequence). This chain's CDR3 is CASSDWTENQPQHF. The CDR3 region has the DNA TGTGCCAGCAGCGACTGGACAGAGAATCAGCCCCAGCATTTT.

The CDR3 coding sequence is TGTGCCAGCAGCTTCCCGGAGACCCAGTACTTC. Its translation: CASSFPETQYF. The gene calls are TRBV7-9 and TRBJ2-5, with unresolved D. The V and J ends lost 3 bases and 5 bases respectively, with 4 bases between them. The CDR3 contains 11 residues. From germline, CDR1 is SEHNR and CDR2 FQNEAQ (reference sequence).

DNA for the CDR3: TGTGCCACCAGCAGAACGACAAGTACAGGGCCTGTGTACTTC. Translation gives CATSRTTSTGPVYF. The V gene is TRBV15, the J gene TRBJ2-5; weak D call: TRBD1 (6 bases). The ends were cut back, 2 bases at V and 13 bases at J, with 20 bases in the middle. Germline V gene sequence: CDR1 LNHNV, CDR2 YYDKDF (reference sequence). The length of the CDR3 is 14 residues.

The V gene is TRBV7-6, the J gene TRBJ2-5; 8 bases align to TRBD1. This CDR3 is 15 amino acids long. The ends lost 1 base at V and 7 bases at J; junction bases unmatched: 8. CDR1 SGHVS and CDR2 FNYEAQ come from the germline V gene. CDR3 bases: TGTGCCAGCAGCTTAGGACAGTTTGGACAGGGGACCCAGTACTTC. It yields the protein CASSLGQFGQGTQYF.

This clonotype has just a few counts. The gene calls are TRBV12-3 or TRBV12-4 and TRBJ2-7; weak D call: TRBD1 (5 bases). CDR3 length equals 12 residues. V dropped 6 bases and J dropped 4 bases, with 10 bases sitting between them. CDR3 sequence reads: CASSQGTYEQYF. The DNA of the CDR3 is TGTGCCAGCAGCCAGGGAACATACGAGCAGTACTTC.

The V and J genes are TRBV20-1 and TRBJ1-4; possible D gene TRBD1, 6 bases. Germline CDR1 is DFQATT and CDR2 is SNEGSKA (reference sequence). This CDR3 region has 15 residues. V shed 0 bases and J shed 4 bases, with 12 bases lying between them. The CDR3 DNA sequence: TGCAGTGCTAGAGACTCCCGGGACAATAATGAAAAACTGTTTTTT. It is translated as CSARDSRDNNEKLFF.

The sample holds a few counts of this clonotype. This chain links TRBV15 with TRBJ1-2; D ambiguous. The CDR3 runs 14 residues. With 0 bases removed from V and 5 bases from J, the gap between germline ends came to 10 bases. Germline CDR1 and CDR2: LNHNV and YYDKDF (reference sequence). The CDR3 DNA follows: TGTGCCACCAGCAGAGATCTCGGAATGTATGGCTACACCTTC. Its protein product is CATSRDLGMYGYTF.

The rearrangement uses TRBV20-1 and TRBJ2-5, with D hard to call. Trimming removed 0 bases from V and 1 base from J, with 9 bases in between. The germline V gene encodes CDR1 DFQATT and CDR2 SNEGSKA (reference sequence). The CDR3 consists of 14 residues. The CDR3 nucleotides are TGCAGTGCTAGAGATCGTAAACTCCAAGAGACCCAGTACTTC. This gives the protein CSARDRKLQETQYF.

V is TRBV10-3 and J is TRBJ1-6, with D uncertain. V was trimmed by 10 bases and J by 5 bases, leaving 15 bases between them. The CDR3 spans 14 residues. Germline CDR1 is ENHRY and CDR2 is SYGVKD. CDR3 in DNA: TGTGCCACCCTAGTAGACCCGGATAATTCACCCCTCCACTTT. Translation: CATLVDPDNSPLHF.

J is TRBJ2-4 and V is TRBV6-5; no definite D call. V lost 2 bases and J lost 8, with 10 bases in between. Germline V gives CDR1 MNHEY, CDR2 SVGAGI. This CDR3 spans 13 amino acids. In DNA form, the CDR3 reads TGTGCCAGCAGTTACGTGGGAACGGACATTCAGTACTTC. Amino acid sequence: CASSYVGTDIQYF.